The rows below give T cell receptor beta chains drawn from one sample of a study of PD-1 blockade in classical Hodgkin lymphoma. TCRdb's copy holds only in-frame clones and misses some; the assay was immunoSEQ multiplex PCR. Among roughly 9,900 clones listed, 80% to 90% were seen once. The source material was peripheral blood mononuclear cells (PBMCs), sampled before the fourth cycle of nivolumab. The receptor source for this set is a human donor with classical Hodgkin lymphoma. CDR3s include the opening cysteine and the closing phenylalanine or tryptophan. Each record gives: clone size, D gene, V gene, J gene, CDR3 protein, CDR3 DNA. The D gene is left open where the match is weak. Not all rows give a size; the values are once, few, many and, for expanded clones, a class.

>-|-|TRBV5-4|TRBJ2-5
CASSLLPVAETQYF
TGTGCCAGCAGCTTGCTACCAGTGGCGGAGACCCAGTACTTC
>-|-|TRBV2|TRBJ1-1
CASSARGNTEAFF
TGTGCCAGCAGTGCTCGTGGGAACACTGAAGCTTTCTTT
>-|-|TRBV18|TRBJ2-7
CASSPRLADEQYF
TGTGCCAGCTCACCGAGGCTGGCTGACGAGCAGTACTTC
>-|-|TRBV19|TRBJ2-3
CASSVSRDTLPDTQYF
TGTGCCAGTAGTGTTAGCCGGGACACACTACCAGACACGCAGTATTTT
>-|TRBD1|TRBV4-3|TRBJ1-1
CASSQEVGQGLLTEAFF
TGCGCCAGCAGCCAAGAAGTGGGACAGGGACTCCTCACTGAAGCTTTCTTT
>once|-|TRBV11-2|TRBJ1-1
CASTRVVDTEAFF
TGTGCCAGCACGAGGGTGGTGGACACTGAAGCTTTCTTT
>-|-|TRBV4-3|TRBJ1-2
CASSQETGPYGYTF
TGCGCCAGCAGCCAAGAGACGGGTCCCTATGGCTACACCTTC
>-|-|TRBV7-3|TRBJ2-5
CASSQISGEETQYF
TGTGCCAGCAGCCAAATTTCAGGAGAGGAGACCCAGTACTTC
>-|-|TRBV9|TRBJ1-1
CASSVLLGANTEAFF
TGTGCCAGCAGCGTGCTTCTTGGGGCGAACACTGAAGCTTTCTTT
>-|-|TRBV2|TRBJ1-1
CASSVNPPGANMNTEAFF
TGTGCCAGCAGTGTCAATCCCCCCGGGGCCAACATGAACACTGAAGCTTTCTTT
>-|-|TRBV5-1|TRBJ1-4
CASSFSGVDEKLFF
TGCGCCAGCAGCTTCTCGGGGGTGGATGAAAAACTGTTTTTT
>-|TRBD2|TRBV10-1|TRBJ2-3
CASTRGGPTDTQYF
TGCGCCAGTACCCGGGGGGGCCCCACAGATACGCAGTATTTT
>-|-|TRBV19|TRBJ1-2
CASTRVGYGYTF
TGTGCCAGTACCAGGGTGGGGTATGGCTACACCTTC
>-|TRBD1|TRBV7-3|TRBJ1-1
CASSLQGAGTEAFF
TGTGCCAGCAGCTTACAGGGGGCTGGCACTGAAGCTTTCTTT
>-|-|TRBV4-2|TRBJ2-1
CASSQGIDQSYNEQFF
TGTGCCAGCAGCCAAGGGATCGATCAGTCCTACAATGAGCAGTTCTTC
>-|-|TRBV28|TRBJ1-4
CASRSDTRGEKLFF
TGTGCCAGCAGATCGGACACACGGGGTGAAAAACTGTTTTTT
>-|-|TRBV29-1|TRBJ1-1
CSGGGRNTEAFF
TGCAGCGGCGGAGGAAGGAACACTGAAGCTTTCTTT
>-|-|TRBV9|TRBJ1-3
CASSVGGPGNTIYF
TGTGCCAGCAGCGTCGGTGGTCCTGGAAACACCATATATTTT
>-|-|TRBV7-3|TRBJ2-6
CASSLPLGRLGANVLTF
TGTGCCAGCAGCTTACCGCTGGGCCGTCTGGGGGCCAACGTCCTGACTTTC
>-|-|TRBV20-1|TRBJ1-1
CSKFSGEAFF
TGCAGTAAGTTTTCGGGTGAAGCTTTCTTT
>-|TRBD1|TRBV4-3|TRBJ1-1
CASSQGPGQGQKNTEAFF
TGCGCCAGCAGCCAAGGACCGGGACAGGGTCAGAAGAACACTGAAGCTTTCTTT
>-|-|TRBV6-6|TRBJ1-1
CASSSLGGYTEAFF
TGTGCCAGCAGTTCCCTGGGGGGCTACACTGAAGCTTTCTTT
>-|-|TRBV19|TRBJ2-7
CASSRAGDYEQYF
TGTGCCAGTAGTAGGGCAGGAGACTACGAGCAGTACTTC
>-|TRBD2|TRBV10-1|TRBJ2-2
CASSRLAGGGGELFF
TGCGCCAGCAGCAGACTAGCGGGTGGTGGCGGGGAGCTGTTTTTT
>-|TRBD1|TRBV6-5|TRBJ2-5
CASSFRTGGPQETQYF
TGTGCCAGCAGTTTTCGGACAGGGGGCCCTCAAGAGACCCAGTACTTC
>once|-|TRBV9|TRBJ2-7
CASSVGGYEQYF
TGTGCCAGCAGCGTAGGGGGCTACGAGCAGTACTTC
>few|-|TRBV27|TRBJ1-5
CASSLRHLSNQPQHF
TGTGCCAGCAGTTTAAGACACCTTAGCAATCAGCCCCAGCATTTT
>-|-|TRBV7-2|TRBJ2-7
CASSLSAYEQYF
TGTGCCAGCAGCTTATCTGCATACGAGCAGTACTTC
>-|-|TRBV7-2|TRBJ1-3
CASSLNGDTIYF
TGTGCCAGCAGCTTAAACGGAGACACCATATATTTT
>-|-|TRBV18|TRBJ1-5
CASSALSGGSNQPQHF
TGTGCCAGCTCAGCACTAAGCGGGGGTTCGAATCAGCCCCAGCATTTT
>once|TRBD1|TRBV28|TRBJ2-3
CASWAGGRDTQYF
TGTGCCAGCTGGGCAGGGGGTAGAGATACGCAGTATTTT
>-|-|TRBV27|TRBJ2-7
CASRGPTYEQYF
TGTGCCAGCCGGGGGCCTACTTACGAGCAGTACTTC
>-|-|TRBV5-1|TRBJ2-7
CASSLAYSYEQYF
TGCGCCAGCAGCTTGGCCTATAGCTACGAGCAGTACTTC
>-|-|TRBV7-6|TRBJ2-7
CASSLEIGDEQYF
TGTGCCAGCAGCTTAGAGATCGGGGACGAGCAGTACTTC
>once|-|TRBV7-9|TRBJ2-7
CASSPDISYEQYF
TGTGCCAGCAGCCCGGACATCTCCTACGAGCAGTACTTC
>-|TRBD1|TRBV7-9|TRBJ1-2
CASSSGGAATNYGYTF
TGTGCCAGCAGCTCAGGGGGAGCGGCTACTAACTATGGCTACACCTTC
>-|TRBD1|TRBV4-1|TRBJ2-7
CASSQADSGQLYEQYF
TGCGCCAGCAGCCAGGCGGACTCGGGACAGCTCTACGAGCAGTACTTC
>-|TRBD2|TRBV7-9|TRBJ2-3
CASRPGLAGSTDTQYF
TGTGCCAGCAGACCTGGACTAGCGGGCAGCACAGATACGCAGTATTTT
>-|TRBD1|TRBV27|TRBJ1-2
CASSFKTGNYGYTF
TGTGCCAGCAGTTTCAAGACAGGGAACTATGGCTACACCTTC
>-|TRBD2|TRBV2|TRBJ2-1
CASTSGGAGGLDEQFF
TGTGCCAGCACCTCGGGTGGGGCGGGGGGCCTCGATGAGCAGTTCTTC
>-|-|TRBV7-6|TRBJ2-3
CASSLLGQNTDTQYF
TGTGCCAGCAGCTTATTGGGGCAGAACACAGATACGCAGTATTTT